Listed here are 8 T cell receptor beta chains from one sample, sequenced in a study of identifying expanded T cells in peripheral blood. The repertoire was sequenced with immunoSEQ multiplex PCR; TCRdb's copy has only in-frame clones and lacks some. The data contain about 90,000 clones, around 88% of them singletons. Sequences were obtained from blood. All receptors derive from a person between 18 and 69 years old in good health.

CDR3 sequence: CASSVTQGAREQMYF. Written as DNA, the CDR3 is TGTGCCAGCAGCGTTACACAGGGGGCGCGCGAACAGATGTACTTC. The chain couples TRBV9 to TRBJ2-7; 9 bases align to TRBD1. CDR1 and CDR2 from the germline V gene are SGDLS and YYNGEE. V lost 2 bases to trimming and J lost 12 bases; unmatched junction nucleotides: 15. There are 15 residues in the CDR3.

This clone was seen just once. This chain links TRBV7-9 with TRBJ2-5, with a weak D call TRBD2 (7 bases). Per the germline V gene, CDR1 is SEHNR and CDR2 is FQNEAQ (reference sequence). This CDR3 spans 17 amino acids. V lost 4 bases and J lost 11, with 29 bases in between. The CDR3 protein is CASSSDPLRGPGIMQYF. CDR3 DNA sequence: TGTGCCAGCAGCTCAGATCCTCTGCGGGGGCCCGGGATAATGCAGTACTTC. The whole variable domain, filled in from reference TRBV7-9 and TRBJ2-5, reads DTGVSQNPRHKITKRGQNVTFRCDPISEHNRLYWYRQTLGQGPEFLTYFQNEAQLEKSRLLSDRFSAERPKGSFSTLEIQRTEQGDSAMYLCASSSDPLRGPGIMQYFGPGTRLLVL.

This clone has a handful of counts. V and J are TRBV14 and TRBJ2-3; D is perhaps TRBD2 (5 bases). With 1 base removed from V and 0 bases from J, the gap between germline ends came to 14 bases. CDR3 length: 17 amino acids. CDR1 is SGHDN, CDR2 FVKESK, per germline. The CDR3 loop reads CASSQVPSWTSTDTQYF. CDR3 coding DNA: TGTGCCAGCAGCCAAGTCCCCTCCTGGACTAGCACAGATACGCAGTATTTT. Full variable domain (missing parts from reference TRBV14 and TRBJ2-3): EAGVTQFPSHSVIEKGQTVTLRCDPISGHDNLYWYRRVMGKEIKFLLHFVKESKQDESGMPNNRFLAERTGGTYSTLKVQPAELEDSGVYFCASSQVPSWTSTDTQYFGPGTRLTVL.

V usage is TRBV2 and J usage is TRBJ1-2; D gene unclear. The CDR3 totals 12 residues. The V gene's germline CDR1 is SNHLY and CDR2 FYNNEI. V lost 6 bases and J lost 6, with 11 bases in between. CDR3 DNA sequence: TGTGCCAGCAGATACAGATTCGATGGCTACACCTTC. It translates to CASRYRFDGYTF. Complete variable domain (other parts from reference TRBV2 and TRBJ1-2): EPEVTQTPSHQVTQMGQEVILRCVPISNHLYFYWYRQILGQKVEFLVSFYNNEISEKSEIFDDQFSVERPDGSNFTLKIRSTKLEDSAMYFCASRYRFDGYTFGSGTRLTVV.

The chain carries TRBV9 and TRBJ1-2; 8 bases align to TRBD1. Germline V gene data show CDR1 as SGDLS and CDR2 as YYNGEE. Trimming took 4 bases from V and 8 from J; bases not matched to a gene: 7. CDR3 size: 13 residues. As DNA, the CDR3 is TGTGCCAGCAGCCCGACAGGGGTTATGGGCTACACCTTC. The encoded protein is CASSPTGVMGYTF.

The chain links TRBV6-1 to TRBJ1-1; TRBD1 is a possible D gene (5 bases). Germline CDR1 MNHNS, CDR2 SASEGT. The CDR3 loop spans 15 amino acids. V was clipped by 6 bases and J by 1 base, with 15 bases between them. The CDR3 DNA follows: TGTGCCAGCAGAAGTTTTGACAGCCCGAACACTGAAGCTTTCTTT. Amino acid sequence: CASRSFDSPNTEAFF.

The chain links TRBV5-1 to TRBJ2-3; D not resolved. Per germline, CDR1 SGHRS and CDR2 YFSETQ. The length of the CDR3 is 15 residues. Trimming took off 0 bases at V and 0 bases at J, with 8 bases between the two ends. The CDR3 bases are TGCGCCAGCAGCTTGGGGCTGGCCAGCACAGATACGCAGTATTTT. Translated, it gives CASSLGLASTDTQYF. The variable domain in full, completed from reference TRBV5-1 and TRBJ2-3, reads KAGVTQTPRYLIKTRGQQVTLSCSPISGHRSVSWYQQTPGQGLQFLFEYFSETQRNKGNFPGRFSGRQFSNSRSEMNVSTLELGDSALYLCASSLGLASTDTQYFGPGTRLTVL.

This rearrangement joins TRBV7-3 to TRBJ2-3, with TRBD2 matching over 9 bases. With V trimmed by 8 bases and J by 5 bases, 14 bases remained unmatched. Germline-derived CDR1 and CDR2 are SGHTA and FQGTGA. CDR3 length: 16 residues. CDR3 in amino acids: CASSRNQAGGLDTQYF. CDR3 nucleotides: TGTGCCAGCTCTCGAAACCAAGCGGGGGGTCTAGATACGCAGTATTTT.